This entry lists 27 T cell receptor beta chains sequenced from one sample in a study of blood T cells in healthy people across ages. Primers used in a second PCR of about 7 to 12 cycles were a sample-barcoded 5' primer and a J-beta primer mix. TCRdb re-called the 5' RACE reads with MiXCR, one entry per CDR3 protein. The sample has some 700,000 distinct CDR3 sequences, more than 40% seen once; the top ten hold 20%. The sample taken for sequencing was blood. Receptors were obtained from a woman aged 55-75 years in good health.

J is TRBJ2-4 and V is TRBV9; 9 bases are shared with TRBD1. Looked up from germline, CDR1 is SGDLS and CDR2 is YYNGEE. Germline trimming cut 6 bases from V and 5 bases from J; bases unmatched to any gene: 9. The CDR3 runs to 15 residues. The CDR3: CASTVGQGLENIQYF. The CDR3 bases are TGTGCCAGCACCGTGGGACAGGGTTTAGAAAACATTCAGTACTTC.

Of note for this clonotype: At one boundary the junction diverges from the germline segment, which might be a read error. The chain joins TRBV5-1 to TRBJ2-3; TRBD2 agrees at 12 bases. Germline V gene data show CDR1 as SGHRS and CDR2 as YFSETQ. The length of the CDR3 is 17 residues. CDR3 sequence: CVSSRWTSGERTDTQYF. CDR3 bases: TGCGTCAGCAGCCGATGGACTAGCGGGGAGCGCACAGATACGCAGTATTTT. The full variable domain, with the rest looked up from reference TRBV5-1 and TRBJ2-3, is KAGVTQTPRYLIKTRGQQVTLSCSPISGHRSVSWYQQTPGQGLQFLFEYFSETQRNKGNFPGRFSGRQFSNSRSEMNVSTLELGDSALYLCVSSRWTSGERTDTQYFGPGTRLTVL.

This sequence joins TRBV12-3 or TRBV12-4 and TRBJ2-7, with D maybe TRBD1 (5 bases). The CDR3 consists of 14 residues. Trimming removed 4 bases from V and 0 bases from J, with 10 bases in between. CDR3 region: CASSSSGFSYEQYF. The CDR3 bases are TGTGCCAGCAGTTCTTCAGGGTTCTCCTACGAGCAGTACTTC.

The J gene is TRBJ1-4, the V gene TRBV28; D call uncertain. The V end lost 3 bases, the J end lost 4 bases, and 9 bases lay between the germline ends. Looked up from germline, CDR1 is MDHEN and CDR2 is SYDVKM. This CDR3 has 14 residues. CDR3 sequence: CASSLLGVNEKLFF. In DNA, the CDR3 is TGTGCCAGCAGTTTGCTGGGCGTTAATGAAAAACTGTTTTTT.

This clonotype was counted only a few times. The chain carries TRBV3-1 and TRBJ2-1, with 9 bases aligning to TRBD1. The length of the CDR3 is 16 residues. V was pared by 4 bases and J by 7 bases, with 11 bases of the junction left unmatched. The germline V gene encodes CDR1 LGHDT and CDR2 YNNKEL (reference sequence). The CDR3 spells CASSPLGTGISNEQFF. CDR3 sequence (DNA): TGTGCCAGCAGCCCGCTTGGGACAGGGATTTCAAATGAGCAGTTCTTC.

This clonotype appeared a few times. In DNA, the CDR3 is TGTGCCAGCAGCCAAGTCAATGGGGCCTACGAGCAGTACTTC. Translated: CASSQVNGAYEQYF. The J gene is TRBJ2-7, the V gene TRBV14; no firm D call. CDR3 length: 14 amino acids. Trimming stripped 1 base from V and 2 bases from J, with 9 bases between. The germline CDR1 and CDR2 sequences are SGHDN and FVKESK.

This chain joins TRBV20-1 and TRBJ2-5, with 9 bases aligning to TRBD2. V was pared by 0 bases and J by 5 bases, with 25 bases of the junction left unmatched. The CDR3 is 21 residues long. CDR1 is DFQATT, CDR2 SNEGSKA, per germline (reference sequence). Here the CDR3 reads CSARDRAGPQGLAVAGETQYF. The CDR3 region has the DNA TGCAGTGCTAGAGATCGCGCAGGGCCCCAGGGACTAGCAGTTGCCGGGGAGACCCAGTACTTC.

This clonotype was counted only a few times. This sequence joins TRBV27 and TRBJ1-2; D call uncertain. Germline CDR1 MNHEY, CDR2 SMNVEV (reference sequence). Trimming pared 6 bases from V and 5 bases from J, leaving 16 bases between. The CDR3 is 14 amino acids. DNA for the CDR3: TGTGCCAGCAGCCCCCGGACGGCTGAGTATGGCTACACCTTC. Its protein product is CASSPRTAEYGYTF.

The chain uses TRBV7-3 and TRBJ2-1, with D possibly TRBD2 on 7 matching bases. The V and J ends lost 2 bases and 6 bases respectively, with 14 bases between them. This CDR3 spans 15 amino acids. Germline V gives CDR1 SGHTA, CDR2 FQGTGA. The CDR3 region has the DNA TGTGCCAGCAGCTTATATGGTGGGGGGGCCAATGAGCAGTTCTTC. Encoded protein: CASSLYGGGANEQFF.

This CDR3 is CSVEYTGQGGTNYGYTF. As DNA, the CDR3 is TGCAGCGTGGAATACACCGGACAGGGAGGTACTAACTATGGCTACACCTTC. The chain links TRBV29-1 to TRBJ1-2; 8 bases fit TRBD1. J lost 0 bases, V lost 6 bases, and 15 bases had no gene match. CDR1 SQVTM and CDR2 ANQGSEA come from the germline V gene. The CDR3 sequence is 17 residues long.

This clonotype appeared a few times. The V call is TRBV24-1, the J call TRBJ2-1; D not certain. Trimming pared 5 bases from V and 7 bases from J, leaving 8 bases between. This CDR3 is 12 amino acids long. The germline V gene has CDR1 KGHDR and CDR2 SFDVKD. The CDR3 reads CATSGYLNEQFF. In DNA, the CDR3 is TGTGCCACCAGTGGGTACTTAAATGAGCAGTTCTTC.

The chain employs TRBV28 and TRBJ2-5, with D perhaps TRBD2 (6 bases). V lost 8 bases, J lost 5 bases, and 15 bases lay in between. The CDR3 is 13 residues long. Germline lookup yields CDR1 MDHEN and CDR2 SYDVKM. As DNA, the CDR3 is TGTGCCAGCCAAAGCGGAGGGCGGGAGACCCAGTACTTC. Its protein is CASQSGGRETQYF.

The chain uses TRBV11-1 and TRBJ2-4; D is undetermined. Germline lookup yields CDR1 SGHAT and CDR2 FQDESV (reference sequence). CDR3 length: 15 amino acids. Trimming stripped 5 bases from V and 13 bases from J, with 24 bases between. In DNA form, the CDR3 reads TGTGCCAGCAGCAGCCTCAGACAAACCTACAATGAGCAGTACTTC. It is translated as CASSSLRQTYNEQYF. The whole variable domain, remainder taken from reference TRBV11-1 and TRBJ2-4, is EAEVAQSPRYKITEKSQAVAFWCDPISGHATLYWYRQILGQGPELLVQFQDESVVDDSQLPKDRFSAERLKGVDSTLKIQPAELGDSAMYLCASSSLRQTYNEQYFGAGTRLSVL.

On this clonotype: An end of the junction does not agree with germline; a read error may underlie this. The genes are TRBV7-7 and TRBJ2-5; TRBD2 matches at 8 bases. In germline, CDR1 is SSHAT, CDR2 FNYEAQ (reference sequence). This CDR3 has 15 amino acids. This CDR3 reads CASSLAGTSINEQYF. The CDR3 DNA sequence: TGTGCTAGCAGCTTAGCCGGGACTAGTATCAATGAGCAGTACTTC. The full variable domain, rest sourced from reference TRBV7-7 and TRBJ2-5, is GAGVSQSPRYKVTKRGQDVTLRCDPISSHATLYWYQQALGQGPEFLTYFNYEAQPDKSGLPSDRFSAERPEGSISTLTIQRTEQRDSAMYRCASSLAGTSINEQYFGPGTRLLVL.

This clonotype was picked up a small number of times. The chain recombines TRBV6-1 with TRBJ2-1, with 8 bases lining up with TRBD2. The germline CDR1 and CDR2 sequences are MNHNS and SASEGT. This CDR3 comprises 16 residues. V shed 2 bases and J 7 bases; nucleotides not matched to a gene: 10. This CDR3 is CASSERPGGVVNEQFF. CDR3 in DNA: TGTGCCAGCAGTGAACGCCCCGGGGGGGTGGTAAATGAGCAGTTCTTC.

The rearrangement links TRBV10-3 to TRBJ2-3, with 10 bases fitting TRBD2. The trim removed 6 bases at V and 6 bases at J, leaving 21 bases unmatched. The CDR3 spans 19 residues. From germline, CDR1 is ENHRY and CDR2 SYGVKD. The CDR3 DNA is TGTGCCATCAGGGGGACACGGGGTACTAGCGGGGTCCTCTCGGATACGCAGTATTTT. It codes for CAIRGTRGTSGVLSDTQYF.

J is TRBJ2-2 and V is TRBV7-3; D perhaps matches TRBD1 (5 bases). This CDR3 contains 13 residues. V was clipped by 5 bases and J by 6 bases, with 10 bases between them. Germline V gene lookup returns CDR1 SGHTA and CDR2 FQGTGA. CDR3 nucleotides: TGTGCCAGCAGCCTCAGGGTTGCCGGGGAGCTGTTTTTT. Protein product: CASSLRVAGELFF. The full variable domain, its missing parts supplied by reference TRBV7-3 and TRBJ2-2, is GAGVSQTPSNKVTEKGKYVELRCDPISGHTALYWYRQSLGQGPEFLIYFQGTGAADDSGLPNDRFFAVRPEGSVSTLKIQRTERGDSAVYLCASSLRVAGELFFGEGSRLTVL.

This clonotype has more than one count but fewer than ten. The chain carries TRBV7-3 and TRBJ1-1; 11 nucleotides match TRBD1. The CDR3 sequence is 16 residues long. V trimming: 3 bases; J trimming: 4 bases; junction bases outside the gene matches: 7. The V gene's germline CDR1 is SGHTA and CDR2 FQGTGA. Here the CDR3 reads CASSFTGTGGSTEAFF. The CDR3 region has the DNA TGTGCCAGCAGCTTTACCGGGACAGGGGGTTCCACTGAAGCTTTCTTT.

The chain combines TRBV30 with TRBJ1-5; D is possibly TRBD1 (6 bases). Trimming stripped 1 base from V and 4 bases from J, with 8 bases between. Germline loops: CDR1 GTSNPN, CDR2 SVGIG (reference sequence). This CDR3 has 13 residues. The CDR3 DNA reads as TGTGCCTGGAGTGGGGACACGAATCAGCCCCAGCATTTT. Amino acids: CAWSGDTNQPQHF.

The chain is built from TRBV20-1 and TRBJ2-2, with 7 bases aligning to TRBD1. V lost 1 base and J lost 1; bases outside the gene matches: 6. The CDR3 spans 16 residues. Looked up from germline, CDR1 is DFQATT and CDR2 is SNEGSKA (reference sequence). The CDR3 DNA sequence: TGCAGTGCTAGAGTTGAAAGACAGGGGAACACCGGGGAGCTGTTTTTT. Protein product: CSARVERQGNTGELFF.

This clonotype occurred a few times. The CDR3 sequence is CASSLGTYNEQYF. DNA of the CDR3: TGTGCCAGCAGTTTGGGGACTTATAATGAGCAGTACTTC. The chain couples TRBV12-3 or TRBV12-4 to TRBJ2-1, with a weak D call TRBD2 (6 bases). The J call is uncertain, as TRBJ2-7 better fits the DNA end. CDR3 length: 13 amino acids.

This CDR3 is CASTDPPPGAETQYF. In DNA, the CDR3 is TGTGCCAGCACGGACCCTCCTCCGGGGGCAGAGACCCAGTACTTC. V is TRBV6-2 or TRBV6-3 and J is TRBJ2-5, with D perhaps being TRBD1 or TRBD2 (6 bases each). This CDR3 contains 15 residues. Germline assignment: CDR1 MNHEY and CDR2 SVGEGT. V was trimmed by 7 bases and J by 4 bases, leaving 19 bases between them.

This chain joins TRBV20-1 and TRBJ1-1; D gene uncertain. The germline V gene encodes CDR1 DFQATT and CDR2 SNEGSKA (reference sequence). Trimming removed 0 bases at V and 0 bases at J, with 8 bases between. The CDR3 loop spans 14 amino acids. CDR3 in DNA: TGCAGTGCTAGAGATGGTGGGTTGAACACTGAAGCTTTCTTT. Translated: CSARDGGLNTEAFF.

V is TRBV3-1 and J is TRBJ2-4; D assignment may be TRBD1 or TRBD2 (5 bases each). The J call may be mistaken, given a closer DNA end match to TRBJ2-5. Germline V lookup: CDR1 LGHDT, CDR2 YNNKEL (reference sequence). This CDR3 has 15 amino acids. The CDR3 coding sequence is TGTGCCAGCAGCCAAAGTTTCAGGGATGGGGGGACCCAGTACTTC. Its translation: CASSQSFRDGGTQYF.

The chain carries TRBV18 and TRBJ2-2, with a tentative D call TRBD1 (5 bases). The CDR3 is 14 amino acids. V was shortened by 6 bases and J by 2 bases, with 10 bases between the two germline ends. Germline CDR1 reads KGHSH; CDR2 reads LQKENI. The CDR3 coding sequence is TGTGCCAGCTCGATTCAGGGTAACACCGGGGAGCTGTTTTTT. Protein product: CASSIQGNTGELFF.

The V call is TRBV6-1, the J call TRBJ1-5; D call uncertain. This CDR3 is 13 amino acids long. V lost 0 bases to trimming and J lost 5 bases, with 5 bases between them. Germline lookup yields CDR1 MNHNS and CDR2 SASEGT. The CDR3 sequence is CASSEAYDQPQHF. As DNA, the CDR3 is TGTGCCAGCAGTGAAGCGTATGATCAGCCCCAGCATTTT.

The chain links TRBV7-9 to TRBJ1-2; the D gene is possibly TRBD1 (6 bases). Germline V lookup: CDR1 SEHNR, CDR2 FQNEAQ (reference sequence). The CDR3 runs 16 residues. Trimming left V 4 bases short and J 0 bases short, with 15 bases between. CDR3 sequence: CASSYRDKTSNYGYTF. The CDR3 DNA reads TGTGCCAGCAGCTACCGGGACAAGACTTCTAACTATGGCTACACCTTC.